A selection of T cell receptor beta chains follows, all from one sample in a study of siplizumab effects on memory and regulatory T cells. TCRdb's table, derived via immunoSEQ multiplex PCR, lists solely in-frame clones and lacks some. Of some 65,000 clones listed, about 90% are singletons. The sample was Tregs sorted from blood. These receptors were collected from a human donor in good health. CDR3s include the opening cysteine and the closing phenylalanine or tryptophan. The D gene is left open where the match is weak. Rows give clone size only sometimes, using once, few, many, or a class for an expanded clone.

d_gene: TRBD1; abundance: .; v_gene: TRBV30; j_gene: TRBJ1-6; len: 16; CDR3nt: TGTGCCTGGAGTGTACAAGGGGGCGGCGGGAGTTCACCCCTCCACTTT; CDR3aa: CAWSVQGGGGSSPLHF
d_gene: TRBD1; abundance: .; v_gene: TRBV19; j_gene: TRBJ2-2; len: 15; CDR3nt: TGTGCCAGTAGTGCGGGACAGGGGATCACCGGGGAGCTGTTTTTT; CDR3aa: CASSAGQGITGELFF
d_gene: TRBD1; abundance: .; v_gene: TRBV25-1; j_gene: TRBJ2-7; len: 14; CDR3nt: TGTGCCAGCAGTCATCCGGGACAGGGCTACGAGCAGTACTTC; CDR3aa: CASSHPGQGYEQYF
d_gene: TRBD1; abundance: .; v_gene: TRBV7-9; j_gene: TRBJ1-2; len: 15; CDR3nt: TGTGCCAGCAGCTTACCGGGACAGGGCTGGGCTGGCTACACCTTC; CDR3aa: CASSLPGQGWAGYTF
d_gene: TRBD1; abundance: .; v_gene: TRBV10-3; j_gene: TRBJ1-5; len: 15; CDR3nt: TGTGCCATCAGTCCTCGGACAGGGATTGGACAGCCCCAGCATTTT; CDR3aa: CAISPRTGIGQPQHF
d_gene: .; abundance: .; v_gene: TRBV5-1; j_gene: TRBJ1-2; len: 13; CDR3nt: TGCGCCAGCAGCTTGGGGGCAGGCGATGGCTACACCTTC; CDR3aa: CASSLGAGDGYTF
d_gene: .; abundance: .; v_gene: TRBV5-1; j_gene: TRBJ2-3; len: 15; CDR3nt: TGCGCCAGCAGCCCGCAGACAGGAATCACAGATACGCAGTATTTT; CDR3aa: CASSPQTGITDTQYF
d_gene: .; abundance: .; v_gene: TRBV14; j_gene: TRBJ1-6; len: 13; CDR3nt: TGTGCCAGCAGCCTTGCGCCGAATTCACCCCTCCACTTT; CDR3aa: CASSLAPNSPLHF
d_gene: .; abundance: .; v_gene: TRBV6-5; j_gene: TRBJ2-7; len: 14; CDR3nt: TGTGCCAGCAGTCCCCGACTACCTAACTACGAGCAGTACTTC; CDR3aa: CASSPRLPNYEQYF
d_gene: .; abundance: .; v_gene: TRBV5-6; j_gene: TRBJ1-4; len: 14; CDR3nt: TGTGCCAGCAGCCCCGACGGGCGCAATGAAAAACTGTTTTTT; CDR3aa: CASSPDGRNEKLFF
d_gene: .; abundance: .; v_gene: TRBV6-1; j_gene: TRBJ1-2; len: 13; CDR3nt: TGTGCCAGCAGGATAGGACCTAACTATGGCCACACCTTC; CDR3aa: CASRIGPNYGHTF
d_gene: TRBD2; abundance: .; v_gene: TRBV7-2; j_gene: TRBJ2-7; len: 14; CDR3nt: TGTGCCAGCAGCTTAGCGGGAGGGCCTAACGAGCAGTACTTC; CDR3aa: CASSLAGGPNEQYF
d_gene: .; abundance: once; v_gene: TRBV5-6; j_gene: TRBJ2-1; len: 14; CDR3nt: TGTGCCAGCAGCTTGGCCGGGACATACAATGAGCAGTTCTTC; CDR3aa: CASSLAGTYNEQFF
d_gene: .; abundance: .; v_gene: TRBV7-8; j_gene: TRBJ1-1; len: 11; CDR3nt: TGTGCCAGCAGCTCCGACAGGAAAGCTTTCTTT; CDR3aa: CASSSDRKAFF
d_gene: TRBD2; abundance: .; v_gene: TRBV9; j_gene: TRBJ2-3; len: 17; CDR3nt: TGTGCCAGCAGCGTAGGGCTAGCGGGAGGTCGGACAGATACGCAGTATTTT; CDR3aa: CASSVGLAGGRTDTQYF
d_gene: .; abundance: .; v_gene: TRBV19; j_gene: TRBJ2-2; len: 12; CDR3nt: TGTGCCAGTACTCTAAACACCGGGGAGCTGTTTTTT; CDR3aa: CASTLNTGELFF
d_gene: .; abundance: .; v_gene: TRBV18; j_gene: TRBJ2-3; len: 15; CDR3nt: TGTGCCAGCTCTCGCTCCGGGACTTCCACAGATACGCAGTATTTT; CDR3aa: CASSRSGTSTDTQYF
d_gene: .; abundance: .; v_gene: TRBV6-5; j_gene: TRBJ2-4; len: 15; CDR3nt: TGTGCCAGCAGCTCTCCCCCCGGGGGCGAGAACATTCAGTACTTC; CDR3aa: CASSSPPGGENIQYF
d_gene: .; abundance: .; v_gene: TRBV28; j_gene: TRBJ2-7; len: 18; CDR3nt: TGTGCCAGCAGTTTAAGAGGGGGAAGGAGTCGTGGGGCCTACGAGCAGTACTTC; CDR3aa: CASSLRGGRSRGAYEQYF
d_gene: .; abundance: .; v_gene: TRBV7-9; j_gene: TRBJ1-2; len: 15; CDR3nt: TGTGCCAGCAGCTCGACAGGTGATTCAAACTATGGCTACACCTTC; CDR3aa: CASSSTGDSNYGYTF
d_gene: .; abundance: .; v_gene: TRBV27; j_gene: TRBJ1-5; len: 13; CDR3nt: TGTGCCAGCAGATCAGGGGGCAATCAGCCCCAGCATTTT; CDR3aa: CASRSGGNQPQHF
d_gene: TRBD2; abundance: .; v_gene: TRBV5-1; j_gene: TRBJ2-7; len: 14; CDR3nt: TGCGCCAGCAGCGTAGGGACTAGCGCTTACGAGCAGTACTTC; CDR3aa: CASSVGTSAYEQYF